What follows are 7 T cell receptor beta chains derived from one specimen sequenced in a study of T cells in Graves' hyperthyroidism and ophthalmopathy. Authors of the study amplified TCR beta CDR3 regions from RNA transcripts. A first-round RT-PCR of the TCR CDR3 used the HTBI primer set. TCRdb used MiXCR to reprocess the multiplex PCR reads, holding one entry per CDR3 protein. The repertoire includes hundreds of thousands of distinct CDR3 sequences, approximately 40% of them detected once, and around 30% sits in the top ten. Specimen: blood. The receptor source for this set is a woman between 35 and 50 years old with Graves' hyperthyroidism.

The CDR3 loop reads CASRTDTGELFF. CDR3 sequence (DNA): TGTGCCAGCCGGACTGACACCGGGGAGCTGTTTTTT. V is TRBV2 and J is TRBJ2-2; maybe TRBD2 (5 bases). Germline-derived CDR1 and CDR2 are SNHLY and FYNNEI. Trimming stripped 8 bases from V and 3 bases from J, with 7 bases between. This CDR3 comprises 12 residues.

This clonotype was counted between two and nine times. The V gene is TRBV7-9, the J gene TRBJ2-2; 8 bases align to TRBD1. The CDR3 totals 17 residues. Germline V gene sequence: CDR1 SEHNR, CDR2 FQNEAQ (reference sequence). Unmatched junction bases numbered 8, after V lost 5 bases and J lost 0 bases. DNA of the CDR3: TGTGCCAGCAGCCCACAGGGGGATGCTTCGAACACCGGGGAGCTGTTTTTT. It is translated as CASSPQGDASNTGELFF.

This clonotype has just one count. The chain is built from TRBV6-5 and TRBJ1-5; TRBD1 matches at 10 bases. Germline V gene lookup returns CDR1 MNHEY and CDR2 SVGAGI. Trimming took 5 bases from V and 2 from J; bases not matched to a gene: 12. The CDR3 has 18 amino acids. For the CDR3, the DNA is TGTGCCAGCAGTCAACCCGGGACAGGGGCACGGGGCAATCAGCCCCAGCATTTT. Amino acid sequence: CASSQPGTGARGNQPQHF.

This clonotype was picked up one time. The rearrangement uses TRBV15 and TRBJ2-7; 7 bases line up with TRBD1. This CDR3 spans 16 amino acids. V shed 3 bases, J shed 0 bases, and the junction held 8 bases outside the gene matches. The germline gives CDR1 LNHNV, CDR2 YYDKDF (reference sequence). The DNA for the CDR3 is TGTGCCACCAGCAGTTCCCCGGGACAGTTCTCCTACGAGCAGTACTTC. Amino acids: CATSSSPGQFSYEQYF. The whole variable domain, remainder taken from reference TRBV15 and TRBJ2-7, is DAMVIQNPRYQVTQFGKPVTLSCSQTLNHNVMYWYQQKSSQAPKLLFHYYDKDFNNEADTPDNFQSRRPNTSFCFLDIRSPGLGDTAMYLCATSSSPGQFSYEQYFGPGTRLTVT.

CDR3 sequence (DNA): TGTGCCAGCAGACCCACCCCGCCAGGGAACACTGAAGCTTTCTTT. Its translation is CASRPTPPGNTEAFF. The genes are TRBV19 and TRBJ1-1; D uncertain. CDR1 and CDR2 (germline): LNHDA, SQIVND (reference sequence). V gave up 9 bases and J gave up 1 base, with 18 bases separating them. This CDR3 is 15 amino acids long.

The V call is TRBV15, the J call TRBJ2-5; D is ambiguous. CDR1 and CDR2 from the germline V gene are LNHNV and YYDKDF (reference sequence). V was clipped by 5 bases and J by 7 bases, with 5 bases between them. This CDR3 comprises 10 residues. CDR3 sequence: CATSAGTQYF. As DNA, the CDR3 is TGTGCCACCAGCGCTGGGACCCAGTACTTC.

The chain has TRBV7-9 and TRBJ1-4; 12 bases are a match to TRBD1. Trimming at V came to 5 bases and at J to 5 bases, leaving 12 bases not matched to a gene. Germline lookup yields CDR1 SEHNR and CDR2 FQNEAQ (reference sequence). This CDR3 region has 18 residues. The CDR3 region is CASSQEFRDRGRNEKLFF. CDR3 DNA: TGTGCCAGCAGCCAAGAGTTCCGGGACAGGGGGCGAAATGAAAAACTGTTTTTT.